The 21 T cell receptor beta chains listed next were all sequenced from one sample in a study of blood T cells in healthy people across ages. Using a J-beta primer mix together with a sample-barcoded 5' primer, a second PCR was run for roughly 7 to 11 cycles. TCRdb independently ran MiXCR on the 5' RACE reads; one entry per CDR3 protein. This table has some 1.1 million distinct CDR3 sequences, around two fifths appearing once. Material for sequencing was blood. The receptors were sampled from a young man in good health.

V and J are TRBV7-8 and TRBJ1-2; TRBD1 matches 7 bases. CDR1 SGHVS and CDR2 FQNEAQ come from the germline V gene. The CDR3 loop spans 18 amino acids. V was pared by 2 bases and J by 2 bases, with 14 bases of the junction left unmatched. This CDR3 is CASSLRSGQPHTNYGYTF. The DNA of the CDR3 is TGTGCCAGCAGCTTACGCTCGGGACAGCCCCACACAAACTATGGCTACACCTTC.

The chain uses TRBV6-6 and TRBJ1-4; D is ambiguous. V dropped 2 bases and J dropped 4 bases, with 14 bases sitting between them. Per the germline V gene, CDR1 is MNHNY and CDR2 is SVGAGI (reference sequence). The CDR3 is 16 residues long. CDR3 loop: CASSYPRESFNEKLFF. In DNA form, the CDR3 reads TGTGCCAGCAGTTACCCGAGGGAGAGTTTTAATGAAAAACTGTTTTTT.

The CDR3 DNA is TGTGCCAGCAGTTTGAGCCCCGAGGCAGGATACACCTTC. It yields the protein CASSLSPEAGYTF. The chain links TRBV12-3 or TRBV12-4 to TRBJ1-2; D ambiguous. The CDR3 is 13 amino acids. The germline V and J ends were trimmed by 3 bases and 11 bases, with 16 bases remaining between them.

This chain links TRBV20-1 with TRBJ2-3, with D hard to call. The length of the CDR3 is 16 residues. Germline lookup yields CDR1 DFQATT and CDR2 SNEGSKA (reference sequence). Trimming shortened V by 0 bases and J by 4 bases, and 17 bases separated the two germline ends. Here the CDR3 reads CSARDHGKGSADTQYF. In nucleotides, the CDR3 is TGCAGTGCTAGAGATCATGGAAAAGGGTCGGCAGATACGCAGTATTTT.

This clonotype was seen a handful of times. The chain employs TRBV12-3 or TRBV12-4 and TRBJ2-3, with D possibly TRBD2 on 7 matching bases. This CDR3 comprises 16 residues. Trimming shortened V by 7 bases and J by 3 bases, and 20 bases separated the two germline ends. The CDR3 nucleotides are TGTGCCAGCACCCAGGGGTTTGGGGGGGCGACAGATACGCAGTATTTT. Amino acids: CASTQGFGGATDTQYF.

The chain combines TRBV4-1 with TRBJ2-7, with D maybe TRBD1 (5 bases). The CDR3 loop spans 18 amino acids. V was clipped by 0 bases and J by 7 bases, with 25 bases between them. In germline, CDR1 is MGHRA, CDR2 YSYEKL. CDR3 protein: CASSQETQGEEPYNEQYF. CDR3 sequence (DNA): TGCGCCAGCAGCCAAGAGACCCAGGGCGAAGAGCCCTACAATGAGCAGTACTTC.

The chain couples TRBV4-3 to TRBJ2-3, with a tentative D call TRBD1 (6 bases). Looked up from germline, CDR1 is LGHNA and CDR2 is YSLEER. V was trimmed by 0 bases and J by 2 bases, leaving 24 bases between them. CDR3 length equals 20 residues. The CDR3 spells CASSQDLPLRQAAVTDTQYF. The CDR3 nucleotides are TGCGCCAGCAGCCAAGATCTTCCCCTTCGACAGGCGGCCGTCACAGATACGCAGTATTTT.

This clonotype was recorded only once. This sequence may be a read error, since a much larger clone differs from it by one base. The chain uses TRBV12-3 or TRBV12-4 and TRBJ1-5, with 7 bases identical to TRBD1. This CDR3 is 14 amino acids long. The CDR3 loop is CASSLTGRNRPQHF. Here the CDR3 DNA reads TGTGCCAGCTCCCTGACAGGGCGCAATCGGCCCCAGCATTTT.

V gene TRBV28 combines with J gene TRBJ2-7; D may be TRBD1 (7 bases). Germline V lookup: CDR1 MDHEN, CDR2 SYDVKM. The CDR3 extends over 16 amino acids. With 2 bases removed from V and 2 bases from J, the gap between germline ends came to 16 bases. DNA for the CDR3: TGTGCCAGCAGTTTAGGGGGGACAGACCGAGCCTACGAGCAGTACTTC. Encoded protein: CASSLGGTDRAYEQYF.

This clonotype has just a few counts. The chain employs TRBV24-1 and TRBJ1-5; D gene unclear. This CDR3 is 15 amino acids long. V was shortened by 9 bases and J by 4 bases, with 18 bases between the two germline ends. Germline-derived CDR1 and CDR2 are KGHDR and SFDVKD. In nucleotides, the CDR3 is TGTGCCACCTCTCAAGACGGCCTACTAAATCAGCCCCAGCATTTT. It is translated as CATSQDGLLNQPQHF.

A few counts support this clonotype. The J gene is TRBJ2-3, the V gene TRBV7-2; D possibly corresponds to TRBD2 (5 bases). In germline, CDR1 is SGHTA, CDR2 FQGNSA. Trimming removed 4 bases at V and 1 base at J, with 24 bases between. The CDR3 spans 19 residues. The CDR3 protein is CASSYKSGKWSLGTDTQYF. CDR3 nucleotides: TGTGCCAGCAGCTACAAGTCGGGGAAATGGTCACTCGGCACAGATACGCAGTATTTT. The variable domain in full, completed from reference TRBV7-2 and TRBJ2-3, reads GAGVSQSPSNKVTEKGKDVELRCDPISGHTALYWYRQSLGQGLEFLIYFQGNSAPDKSGLPSDRFSAERTGGSVSTLTIQRTQQEDSAVYLCASSYKSGKWSLGTDTQYFGPGTRLTVL.

Comments on this clonotype: Just one base apart from a much larger clone, this may be a read error. This rearrangement joins TRBV12-3 or TRBV12-4 to TRBJ1-1, with TRBD1 as a possible D gene (5 bases). Trimming shortened V by 2 bases and J by 4 bases, and 11 bases separated the two germline ends. There are 14 residues in the CDR3. CDR3 in amino acids: CASSLRTMSTEAFF. CDR3 coding DNA: TGTGCCAGCAGTTTACGGACAATGAGCACTGAAGCTTTCTTT.

This clonotype was seen many times. This chain connects TRBV28 to TRBJ2-1; TRBD1 agrees at 7 bases. This CDR3 is 16 amino acids long. Germline V gene data show CDR1 as MDHEN and CDR2 as SYDVKM. The V segment lost 6 bases and the J segment 0 bases; nucleotides outside the gene matches: 8. The CDR3 region is CASSLTGVPSYNEQFF. DNA of the CDR3: TGTGCCAGCAGCCTTACAGGGGTTCCCTCCTACAATGAGCAGTTCTTC.

V gene TRBV29-1 combines with J gene TRBJ2-1; 11 nucleotides line up with TRBD1. With V trimmed by 7 bases and J by 8 bases, 10 bases remained unmatched. The CDR3 spans 14 residues. Germline CDR1 is SQVTM and CDR2 is ANQGSEA. Here the CDR3 reads CSASPGQGGDEQFF. CDR3 DNA sequence: TGCAGCGCCTCTCCGGGACAGGGGGGTGATGAGCAGTTCTTC.

For this clonotype: A much larger clone lies one base from this, so it may be a read error. The chain employs TRBV9 and TRBJ2-3, with no clear D. V shed 4 bases and J shed 0 bases, with 9 bases lying between them. The CDR3 is made up of 14 amino acids. CDR1 is SGDLS, CDR2 YYNGEE, per germline. CDR3 DNA: TGTGCCAGCAGCCCCCAGCCTAGCACAGATACGCAGTATTTT. Its translation is CASSPQPSTDTQYF.

This clonotype appeared a few times. The chain combines TRBV2 with TRBJ1-2; unclear D gene. CDR1 and CDR2 from the germline V gene are SNHLY and FYNNEI. CDR3 length: 16 residues. Between the trimmed V and J ends, which lost 9 bases and 4 bases, there was a span of 24 bases. Here the CDR3 DNA reads TGTGCCAGTGAAATGACCAGAGGAAACCCAGTCTATGGCTACACCTTC. This gives the protein CASEMTRGNPVYGYTF.

The chain joins TRBV12-3 or TRBV12-4 to TRBJ2-2; 9 positions match TRBD1. This CDR3 spans 15 amino acids. Trimming removed 5 bases from V and 4 bases from J; junction bases left unmatched: 5. The CDR3 DNA sequence: TGTGCCAGCAGTAGGGACAGGGTCGCCACCGGGGAGCTGTTTTTT. It translates to CASSRDRVATGELFF.

This clonotype was counted only a few times. The J gene is TRBJ1-2, the V gene TRBV2; D gene ambiguous. Germline V CDR1 and CDR2: SNHLY, FYNNEI. V was pared by 4 bases and J by 3 bases, with 12 bases between. The CDR3 spans 14 residues. Here the CDR3 DNA reads TGTGCCAGCAGTGTTGGAGGGTCCTACTATGGCTACACCTTC. Its translation is CASSVGGSYYGYTF.

This clonotype appeared many times. The chain is built from TRBV5-1 and TRBJ1-2; D unresolved. The germline V gene encodes CDR1 SGHRS and CDR2 YFSETQ. This CDR3 is built from 13 residues. The V and J ends lost 0 bases and 4 bases respectively, with 7 bases between them. The CDR3 reads CASSLGRLYGYTF. CDR3 in DNA: TGCGCCAGCAGCTTGGGACGGCTCTATGGCTACACCTTC.

The chain combines TRBV2 with TRBJ1-4; D ambiguous. The germline gives CDR1 SNHLY, CDR2 FYNNEI. Trimming removed 3 bases from V and 7 bases from J, with 18 bases in between. The CDR3 is 16 residues long. CDR3 residues: CASSESGGSYVEKLFF. In nucleotides, the CDR3 is TGTGCCAGCAGTGAGTCTGGCGGGTCTTATGTTGAAAAACTGTTTTTT.

The V and J genes are TRBV20-1 and TRBJ1-2; 7 bases are shared with TRBD1. This CDR3 spans 15 amino acids. The J segment lost 0 bases and the V segment lost 5 bases, leaving 9 bases of the junction unmatched. Germline values: CDR1 DFQATT, CDR2 SNEGSKA (reference sequence). The chain's CDR3 is CSAGWTGISNYGYTF. The CDR3 DNA follows: TGCAGTGCTGGGTGGACAGGAATATCTAACTATGGCTACACCTTC.